Below are 12 T cell receptor beta chains sequenced from a single sample in a study of T cells expressing NK-cell markers. TCRdb processed the 5' RACE reads again and assigns one entry to each CDR3 protein, with no DNA. The table lists more than 400,000 distinct CDR3 sequences. The sequenced sample consisted of blood T cells: a sorted CD56 or NKG2C T cell subset, CD4+ or CD8+ T cells, or bulk PBMC T cells (not recorded which). These receptors came from a woman aged 18-70 years in good health.

The chain joins TRBV4-3 to TRBJ2-3; TCRdb calls TRBD1, which cannot be checked without DNA. The CDR3 extends over 17 amino acids. Germline loops: CDR1 LGHNA, CDR2 YSLEER. The CDR3 spells CASSQSLPGQVTDTQYF.

This chain links TRBV6-5 with TRBJ1-1. The CDR3 loop spans 14 amino acids. Germline assignment: CDR1 MNHEY and CDR2 SVGAGI. The CDR3: CASSYSSRNTEAFF.

The chain has TRBV24-1 and TRBJ2-1; TCRdb's D gene call, TRBD2, goes unchecked for lack of DNA. This CDR3 region has 15 residues. Germline V CDR1 and CDR2: KGHDR, SFDVKD. CDR3 sequence reads: CATSDLGLAYNEQFF.

The rearrangement uses TRBV6-1 and TRBJ1-1; TCRdb returns TRBD1, unconfirmable since there is no DNA. This CDR3 has 14 amino acids. Germline loops: CDR1 MNHNS, CDR2 SASEGT. CDR3 region: CASRPGQGPTEAFF.

This chain connects TRBV6-2 or TRBV6-3 to TRBJ2-4. The CDR3 length is 17 residues. The germline V gene encodes CDR1 MNHEY and CDR2 SVGEGT. CDR3 in amino acids: CASRNGEGFSAKNIQYF.

The chain links TRBV20-1 to TRBJ2-3; checking the TCRdb D call of TRBD1 is not possible without DNA. Per germline, CDR1 DFQATT and CDR2 SNEGSKA (reference sequence). The length of the CDR3 is 12 residues. CDR3 sequence reads: CSWTGKADTQYF.

CDR3 loop: CASSSKLADPWNEQFF. This chain links TRBV6-2 or TRBV6-3 with TRBJ2-1; checking the TCRdb D call of TRBD2 is not possible without DNA. The CDR3 sequence is 16 residues long. Germline V gives CDR1 MNHEY, CDR2 SVGEGT.

The V call is TRBV20-1, the J call TRBJ2-3. The CDR3 covers 13 residues. CDR1 is DFQATT and CDR2 is SNEGSKA in the germline V gene (reference sequence). CDR3 loop: CSANGLSTDTQYF.

The chain's CDR3 is CSAFSDRPSTDTQYF. The V gene is TRBV20-1, the J gene TRBJ2-3; TCRdb returns TRBD1, unconfirmable since there is no DNA. Per the germline V gene, CDR1 is DFQATT and CDR2 is SNEGSKA (reference sequence). This CDR3 contains 15 residues.

This chain links TRBV24-1 with TRBJ2-2; TCRdb returns TRBD1, unconfirmable since there is no DNA. Germline CDR1 and CDR2: KGHDR and SFDVKD. This CDR3 spans 15 amino acids. CDR3 loop: CATSETGGDTGELFF.

The chain uses TRBV5-1 and TRBJ2-1; no DNA is available, so the TRBD1 call from TCRdb remains unchecked. CDR1 is SGHRS, CDR2 YFSETQ, per germline. The CDR3 covers 15 residues. The CDR3 is CASSPTPGQGHLQFF.

V usage is TRBV5-5 and J usage is TRBJ1-4; TCRdb names TRBD1, which stays unverified in the absence of DNA. The germline CDR1 and CDR2 sequences are SGHKS and YYEKEE (reference sequence). The CDR3 is made up of 15 amino acids. The chain's CDR3 is CASRELDRPNEKLFF.